This entry lists 19 T cell receptor beta chains sequenced from one sample in a study of T cells in Graves' hyperthyroidism and ophthalmopathy. Researchers amplified the TCR beta CDR3 regions from RNA transcripts. TCR CDR3 underwent first-round RT-PCR with the HTBI primer set. Using its own MiXCR run on the multiplex PCR reads, TCRdb lists one record per CDR3 protein. The sample has 650,000 to 750,000 distinct CDR3 sequences, 12% to 15% seen once. Material for sequencing was blood. The receptors were gathered from a woman between 18 and 30 years old with Graves' hyperthyroidism.

The rearrangement uses TRBV11-2 and TRBJ2-5, with a tentative D call TRBD1 (6 bases). Germline assignment: CDR1 SGHAT and CDR2 FQNNGV. This CDR3 comprises 13 residues. V lost 5 bases and J 5 bases, leaving 12 bases between the germline ends. The CDR3 DNA is TGTGCCAGCAGCCCTAGGGGGTGGGAGACCCAGTACTTC. Its protein product is CASSPRGWETQYF.

This clonotype has more than one count but fewer than ten. The chain couples TRBV29-1 to TRBJ2-5; 7 bases are a match to TRBD2. Germline lookup yields CDR1 SQVTM and CDR2 ANQGSEA. The CDR3 sequence is 14 residues long. With V trimmed by 0 bases and J by 2 bases, 3 bases remained unmatched. This CDR3 is CSVEERTSQETQYF. In DNA, the CDR3 is TGCAGCGTTGAAGAAAGGACTAGTCAAGAGACCCAGTACTTC.

The chain carries TRBV7-3 and TRBJ2-3; D tentatively fits TRBD1 or TRBD2 (6 bases each). Germline V CDR1 and CDR2: SGHTA, FQGTGA. With 0 bases removed from V and 6 bases from J, the gap between germline ends came to 13 bases. The CDR3 has 15 residues. Here the CDR3 reads CASSLTIGGVDTQYF. The CDR3 DNA reads as TGTGCCAGCAGCTTAACAATCGGGGGCGTTGATACGCAGTATTTT.

The sample holds a few counts of this clonotype. CDR3 sequence reads: CASSLGISGVLDTQYF. In DNA form, the CDR3 reads TGTGCCAGCAGTTTAGGAATTAGCGGGGTACTCGATACGCAGTATTTT. This chain uses TRBV12-3 or TRBV12-4 with TRBJ2-3; 8 bases match TRBD2. The CDR3 runs 16 residues. With V trimmed by 1 base and J by 6 bases, 9 bases remained unmatched.

This rearrangement joins TRBV20-1 to TRBJ2-1; TRBD2 matches 11 bases. CDR3 length: 17 amino acids. J was trimmed by 3 bases and V by 4 bases; bases with no gene match: 11. In germline, CDR1 is DFQATT, CDR2 SNEGSKA (reference sequence). The CDR3 is CSATHSGRASFYNEQFF. In DNA, the CDR3 is TGCAGTGCTACGCATAGCGGGAGGGCCAGTTTCTACAATGAGCAGTTCTTC.

This clonotype was picked up many times. This chain joins TRBV6-1 and TRBJ2-7; 7 positions agree with TRBD1. Germline V gene sequence: CDR1 MNHNS, CDR2 SASEGT. After removal of 11 bases from V and 3 bases from J, the junction contained 13 bases not matched to a gene. The CDR3 has 14 amino acids. CDR3 DNA: TGTGCCGCCACGTCCGGGACAGTTGTCTACGAGCAGTACTTC. Amino acid sequence: CAATSGTVVYEQYF.

This clonotype was seen a few times. The rearrangement joins TRBV4-1 to TRBJ2-7, with a possible D match to TRBD2 (5 bases). Germline V gene sequence: CDR1 MGHRA, CDR2 YSYEKL. Trimming removed 1 base at V and 2 bases at J, with 15 bases between. The CDR3 has 16 amino acids. In nucleotides, the CDR3 is TGCGCCAGCAGCCAAGGCTGGGGAGCGGAGACCTACGAGCAGTACTTC. Translation: CASSQGWGAETYEQYF.

Many counts were recorded for this clonotype. The V and J genes are TRBV7-9 and TRBJ2-3; TRBD2 matches 10 bases. The ends lost 5 bases at V and 1 base at J; junction bases unmatched: 9. The CDR3 loop spans 17 amino acids. Germline assignment: CDR1 SEHNR and CDR2 FQNEAQ (reference sequence). CDR3 coding DNA: TGTGCCAGCAGCGTCTCGGGACTAGCGTCGGGCACAGATACGCAGTATTTT. Protein product: CASSVSGLASGTDTQYF.

This clonotype was found a few times. The chain has TRBV29-1 and TRBJ2-7; 15 nucleotides match TRBD2. The CDR3 totals 15 residues. In germline, CDR1 is SQVTM, CDR2 ANQGSEA. The junction had 4 bases not matched to a gene; V was cut back by 4 bases and J by 3 bases. CDR3 sequence reads: CSVVKGLAGGYEQYF. CDR3 coding DNA: TGCAGCGTTGTAAAGGGACTAGCGGGAGGCTACGAGCAGTACTTC.

This clonotype showed up many times. The V gene is TRBV6-2 or TRBV6-3, the J gene TRBJ1-5; 11 bases match TRBD1. Germline V gene lookup returns CDR1 MNHEY and CDR2 SVGEGT. There are 15 residues in the CDR3. V was clipped by 10 bases and J by 1 base; unmatched bases: 6. In DNA, the CDR3 is TGTGCCACCCAGGACAGGGGGCGAAGCAATCAGCCCCAGCATTTT. Its protein is CATQDRGRSNQPQHF.

This clonotype showed up many times. The rearrangement uses TRBV2 and TRBJ1-4; 8 bases fit TRBD1. Germline CDR1 and CDR2: SNHLY and FYNNEI. The V gene end was trimmed by 4 bases and the J gene end by 3 bases; junction bases not matched to a gene: 13. The CDR3 is made up of 18 amino acids. CDR3 nucleotide sequence: TGTGCCAGCAGTGCCGCACTTTTTAGGACAGGGCCTAATGAAAAACTGTTTTTT. Protein: CASSAALFRTGPNEKLFF.

V usage is TRBV30 and J usage is TRBJ2-1; 8 bases fit TRBD2. This CDR3 is built from 13 residues. Losses at the gene ends were 3 bases for V and 7 bases for J; bases not matched to a gene: 5. Germline V gene data show CDR1 as GTSNPN and CDR2 as SVGIG (reference sequence). The chain's CDR3 is CAWRGAGGNEQFF. The CDR3 DNA reads TGTGCCTGGAGGGGGGCGGGAGGAAATGAGCAGTTCTTC.

This clonotype was seen at least ten times. This rearrangement joins TRBV30 to TRBJ1-2; 7 nucleotides line up with TRBD1. From germline, CDR1 is GTSNPN and CDR2 SVGIG (reference sequence). The CDR3 sequence is 15 residues long. The V and J ends lost 2 bases and 8 bases, in that order; junction bases with no gene match: 14. The CDR3 bases are TGTGCCTGGAGTATAAGCTCAGGGACAGCCGGCGGCTACACCTTC. Amino acids: CAWSISSGTAGGYTF.

This clonotype was observed at least ten times. This chain connects TRBV13 to TRBJ2-1; D is uncertain. The CDR3 is 12 amino acids. From germline, CDR1 is PRHDT and CDR2 FYEKMQ (reference sequence). V was trimmed by 5 bases and J by 7 bases, leaving 9 bases between them. CDR3 DNA: TGTGCCAGCAGCCCCGACGGTAATGAGCAGTTCTTC. Protein sequence: CASSPDGNEQFF.

This clonotype was counted at least ten times. The V call is TRBV7-9, the J call TRBJ2-1; D is ambiguous. The CDR3 has 14 residues. Germline-derived CDR1 and CDR2 are SEHNR and FQNEAQ (reference sequence). Trimming took 1 base from V and 6 from J, leaving 10 bases between them. CDR3 sequence (DNA): TGTGCCAGCAGCTTAGGAGACTTAGGCAATGAGCAGTTCTTC. Translated, it gives CASSLGDLGNEQFF.

This clonotype turned up a few times. The V and J genes are TRBV20-1 and TRBJ2-1; D uncertain. Looked up from germline, CDR1 is DFQATT and CDR2 is SNEGSKA (reference sequence). The V and J ends lost 1 base and 10 bases respectively, with 14 bases between them. This CDR3 has 13 residues. In DNA form, the CDR3 reads TGCAGTGCTAGAGGCGACCGCCTGAGGGAGCAGTTCTTC. Protein sequence: CSARGDRLREQFF.

This clonotype was recorded many times. This chain uses TRBV20-1 with TRBJ1-1; D is possibly TRBD1 (5 bases). V was trimmed by 0 bases and J by 11 bases, leaving 19 bases between them. The CDR3 sequence is 14 residues long. Germline V gene sequence: CDR1 DFQATT, CDR2 SNEGSKA (reference sequence). For the CDR3, the DNA is TGCAGTGCTAGAGATGGGGGACGGGCTCTGGGGGCTTTCTTT. The encoded protein is CSARDGGRALGAFF.

Ten or more counts support this clonotype. V gene TRBV11-1 combines with J gene TRBJ2-7; D not resolved. V lost 5 bases to trimming and J lost 4 bases, with 12 bases between them. Germline V gene sequence: CDR1 SGHAT, CDR2 FQDESV (reference sequence). The CDR3 extends over 13 amino acids. The CDR3 loop is CASSHSSSYEQYF. CDR3 coding DNA: TGTGCCAGCAGCCATTCGTCATCATACGAGCAGTACTTC.

This clonotype was counted ten times or more. The V gene is TRBV2, the J gene TRBJ2-7; tentative D call: TRBD2 (5 bases). The V end lost 2 bases, the J end lost 4 bases, and 6 bases lay between the germline ends. The germline V gene encodes CDR1 SNHLY and CDR2 FYNNEI. The CDR3 is 12 residues long. The CDR3 DNA sequence: TGTGCCAGCAGTGAAACGGGGTACGAGCAGTACTTC. Translation: CASSETGYEQYF.